This T cell receptor (beta chain) is from a study of T cell responses to AZD1222 COVID-19 vaccine (dated by TCRdb to 2020 to 2023). For the study in its entirety: AZD1222 recipients with second doses at about 4 weeks or about 12 weeks were pooled, because spike-specific TCR depth and breadth did not differ between schedules. TCR sequencing was performed for 233 trial participants, of whom 200 to 220 were given two doses of AZD1222 and around 26 were given two doses of MenACWY control vaccine. Trial participants were enrolled into age subgroups of 18-55, 56-69 and 70-plus years, which contained roughly 150, 30 and 60 TCR-sequenced participants, respectively. Points the paper makes about the study in general: Because no day 14 peak-response samples were available, the repertoires could be characterized only after the peak T cell response. After two AZD1222 doses, both the breadth and the depth of spike-specific TCRs were significantly higher than at day 0 and than in MenACWY recipients. The 56-69-year group was small, and its depth increase did not reach significance, likely because of low power. Conclusions about previously exposed vaccinees are limited, since just 6 or 7 AZD1222 recipients were seropositive for SARS-CoV-2 at baseline. The whole spike protein was spanned by vaccine-associated CD4 TCRs, and dominant responses were seen in regions 160-218 and 743-854. Epitopes outside the regions mutated in the B.1.351 and B.1.1.7 variants were reportedly recognized by nearly half of the unique spike-specific TCRs. Participants were mostly white British and included more females than males, and it was suggested by the authors that clonal diversity may have been underestimated.

The CDR3 regions of human TCRbeta chains were subjected to immunosequencing. The original pipeline was this. Repertoire TCRs were matched against a reference library of SARS-CoV-2-specific TCRs generated with the MIRA antigen-specificity platform. Breadth was defined as the fraction of unique TCRs that were SARS-CoV-2-associated, and depth was defined as the fraction of total T cells that were SARS-CoV-2-associated. Using the MIRA data, each spike-specific TCR was assigned both to the spike region to which the TCR was reactive and to a CD4 or CD8 class. Log10-transformed breadth and depth values were compared by one-way ANOVA with Sidak's multiple comparisons tests. TCRdb re-hosts the immuneACCESS table, in-frame sequences only. Its copies lack some clones; in the studies checked, an unresolved V gene accounts for under half of them, and the cause for the rest is not known. D and trimming were read from the DNA, whereas the V and J calls and clone size are those reported in that table. The sample records about 120,000 clones, roughly 88% of which are singletons. Together, the top ten hold over 8% of the sample.

Explained via the paper, the time point label denotes: baseline before first vaccination. Samples from vaccinated people were obtained from the UK trials COV001 and COV002, which included a single-blind randomized controlled phase 2/3 trial of AZD1222 (ChAdOx1 nCoV-19) in healthy adults. Trial participant PBMC samples were collected at day 0 and day 28 after the second dose for TCRbeta chain sequencing. V is shortened by 5 bases, J by 8 bases, and the region joining them spans 18 bases. Reading the germline V gene gives CDR1 MNHEY and CDR2 SVGEGT. Its CDR3 holds 14 amino acids, cysteine through phenylalanine. Of the read, only the CDR3 DNA is kept; its 42 bases are in frame from base 1. Details on this clone: What antigen it recognizes has not been identified. No quality values exist for individual bases; no much larger clone is one base distant.

Here the sequenced sample was peripheral blood, taken on day 0 of AZD1222 vaccination. The receptor was derived from an adult in good health. The chain couples TRBV6-2 or TRBV6-3 to TRBJ1-1; the D gene is perhaps TRBD1, on 5 matching bases. For the CDR3, the sequence is CASSQAGSRWEAFF. The sequenced DNA is TGTGCCAGCAGTCAAGCAGGGAGTCGCTGGGAAGCTTTCTTT.